Below, one T cell receptor (beta chain) is given with its context. Its antigen is not identified. This record belongs to a study of siplizumab effects on memory and regulatory T cells. Trimming removed 0 bases from V and 7 bases from J, with 14 bases in between. Germline V lookup: CDR1 SGHDN, CDR2 FVKESK. This CDR3 region has 15 residues. Regarding the study as a whole: Memory cells seemed less diverse than naive T cells, which also seemed major contributors to the alloresponse. Alloreactive sequences whose origin lay in unstimulated CD4+ memory cells were significantly reduced by siplizumab.

This table comes from immunoSEQ multiplex PCR, and its TCRdb copy is limited to in-frame clones, with some not included. The repertoire holds 100,000 or so clones, with roughly 94% as singletons. The receptor comes from a human donor in good health. The sequenced sample was non-Treg CD4+ T cells sorted from blood. This chain joins TRBV14 and TRBJ2-3; TRBD1 is a possible D gene (5 bases). The CDR3 here is CASSQDLGVSNTQYF. Here the CDR3 DNA reads TGTGCCAGCAGCCAAGATTTAGGGGTTTCAAATACGCAGTATTTT.